The text below deals with one TCR beta chain. Antigen unknown. The sample is drawn from a study of cytomegalovirus exposure and HLA in healthy donors. Whole-study results and caveats: The authors later found most CMV-associated TCR beta chains appeared HLA-restricted. The investigators catalogued 150 or so TCR beta chains as cytomegalovirus-associated.

With 60 Vbeta and 13 Jbeta primers, the PCR was carried out. Profiling relied on immunoSEQ multiplex PCR, and the TCRdb table lists in-frame clones only, not all of them. The sample lists around 100,000 clones, 80% to 85% seen once, with approximately 4% in the top ten. Trimming took 3 bases from V and 6 from J; bases not matched to a gene: 6. This CDR3 is 16 amino acids long. The V gene's germline CDR1 is MGHRA and CDR2 YSYEKL. The sequenced material came from PBMCs. This chain uses TRBV4-1 with TRBJ2-3; 13 bases match TRBD2. The receptor comes from a woman between 65 and 79 years old in good health and CMV-seropositive. The CDR3 reads CASSQGTSGTGDTQYF. CDR3 in DNA: TGCGCCAGCAGCCAGGGGACTAGCGGGACAGGGGATACGCAGTATTTT.